The sequence of this T cell receptor (beta chain) was determined in a study of shared clonotypes between healthy human individuals. This CDR3 is 13 amino acids long. Between the trimmed V and J ends, which lost 2 bases and 6 bases, there was a span of 7 bases. Per the germline V gene, CDR1 is SNHLY and CDR2 is FYNNEI. The table came from immunoSEQ multiplex PCR; TCRdb's copy has only in-frame clones and leaves some out. The table has millions of clones, roughly 92% seen once. What was sequenced was naive CD4+ T cells sorted from blood. Specified subset: CD45RA+ positively selected. This chain links TRBV2 with TRBJ2-2, with D unclear. The TCR sequence derives from a man aged 18 to 30 in good health. The CDR3 is CASSEQAAGELFF. Written as DNA, the CDR3 is TGTGCCAGCAGTGAACAGGCTGCCGGGGAGCTGTTTTTT. Full variable domain (remainder filled in from reference TRBV2 and TRBJ2-2): EPEVTQTPSHQVTQMGQEVILRCVPISNHLYFYWYRQILGQKVEFLVSFYNNEISEKSEIFDDQFSVERPDGSNFTLKIRSTKLEDSAMYFCASSEQAAGELFFGEGSRLTVL.